Below, 25 T cell receptor beta chains from the same sample are listed, as sequenced in a study of T cells in Graves' hyperthyroidism and ophthalmopathy (dated by TCRdb to the late 2010s). The library was made by multiplex PCR. For sequencing, an Illumina HiSeq 2000 was employed. The TCR beta CDR3 regions were amplified from the RNA transcripts. For the first round of RT-PCR on the TCR CDR3, the HTBI primer set was used together with the Qiagen OneStep RT-PCR kit. Using fastp at Q25 and MiXCR, TCRdb reprocessed the public reads and kept productive beta chains. Rows are combined by CDR3 protein, so each entry shows the most common genes and DNA. The sample table shows about 270,000 distinct CDR3 sequences, and approximately 21% are seen once. The ten largest account for around 60% of the sample. Sequencing used blood. These receptors were obtained from a man aged 25 to 40 with Graves' ophthalmopathy.

This chain links TRBV6-7 with TRBJ1-4, with 9 bases matching TRBD1. TRBV6-7 is known as an ORF, though its function is uncertain. V was pared by 9 bases and J by 4 bases, with 3 bases of the junction left unmatched. The CDR3 runs to 13 residues. CDR3 residues: CARGTGSNEKLFF. In nucleotides, the CDR3 is TGTGCCAGGGGGACAGGGAGTAATGAAAAACTGTTTTTT.

V gene TRBV6-2 or TRBV6-3 combines with J gene TRBJ2-7, with a tentative D call TRBD1 (5 bases). Germline V gene lookup returns CDR1 MNHEY and CDR2 SVGEGT. The V gene lost 6 bases and the J gene lost 2 bases, with 17 bases spanning the gap. The CDR3 extends over 15 amino acids. CDR3 nucleotide sequence: TGTGCCAGCAGCCTAGGACATCCAGCTGCCTACGAGCAGTACTTC. Its protein product is CASSLGHPAAYEQYF.

In the case of this clonotype: This may arise from a read error, as a much more abundant clone is one base away. This rearrangement joins TRBV3-1 to TRBJ2-3, with D tentatively TRBD2 (6 bases). Germline CDR1 reads LGHDT; CDR2 reads YNNKEL (reference sequence). V lost 6 bases to trimming and J lost 6 bases, with 25 bases between them. The CDR3 has 17 residues. CDR3 in DNA: TGTGCCAGCAGTTTGGCCCTAGTGGGAGGCGATGGGGATACGCAGTATTTT. As protein: CASSLALVGGDGDTQYF.

This clonotype was counted ten times or more. The chain carries TRBV28 and TRBJ2-1, with unresolved D. Looked up from germline, CDR1 is MDHEN and CDR2 is SYDVKM. CDR3 length: 14 residues. V was pared by 6 bases and J by 2 bases, with 11 bases between. The DNA of the CDR3 is TGTGCCAGCAGGGACCGTACGGCCTACAATGAGCAGTTCTTC. It encodes CASRDRTAYNEQFF.

This clonotype was seen many times. V is TRBV28 and J is TRBJ1-5; tentative D call: TRBD1 (5 bases). CDR1 MDHEN and CDR2 SYDVKM come from the germline V gene. Trimming stripped 6 bases from V and 3 bases from J, with 12 bases between. The CDR3 is 14 amino acids. The CDR3 loop is CASSPRGINQPQHF. In nucleotides, the CDR3 is TGTGCCAGCAGCCCACGGGGGATCAATCAGCCCCAGCATTTT.

Details on this clonotype: One end of the junction fails to match germline, which may point to a read error. The gene calls are TRBV7-3 and TRBJ2-5, with D perhaps matching TRBD2 (7 bases). CDR3 length: 13 residues. The germline gives CDR1 SGHTA, CDR2 FQGTGA. CDR3 loop: CASSVRGGETQYF. CDR3 sequence (DNA): TGTGCTAGCAGCGTGAGGGGGGGGGAGACCCAGTACTTC.

J is TRBJ2-1 and V is TRBV3-1, with 11 bases identical to TRBD2. The CDR3 spans 20 residues. Germline V gives CDR1 LGHDT, CDR2 YNNKEL (reference sequence). The junction had 16 bases not matched to a gene; V was cut back by 0 bases and J by 6 bases. The CDR3 loop reads CASSQENPGLLAGALNEQFF. CDR3 coding DNA: TGTGCCAGCAGCCAAGAGAACCCGGGCTTACTAGCGGGAGCCCTCAATGAGCAGTTCTTC.

This chain joins TRBV3-1 and TRBJ1-1, with D perhaps matching TRBD1 (6 bases). Germline values: CDR1 LGHDT, CDR2 YNNKEL (reference sequence). Trimming cost V 4 bases and J 6 bases, with 15 bases left between them. CDR3 length: 14 residues. CDR3 nucleotide sequence: TGTGCCAGCAGCCGAGAGGGGGGGGGCCCTGAAGCTTTCTTT. Translated: CASSREGGGPEAFF.

This clonotype appeared a single time. V and J are TRBV11-2 and TRBJ2-1, with D maybe TRBD2 (5 bases). V lost 0 bases to trimming and J lost 9 bases, with 9 bases between them. The germline gives CDR1 SGHAT, CDR2 FQNNGV. This CDR3 has 13 amino acids. The CDR3 region is CASSLDGSVEQFF. DNA for the CDR3: TGTGCCAGCAGCTTAGATGGGAGCGTTGAGCAGTTCTTC.

The sample holds one count of this clonotype. The chain couples TRBV6-2 or TRBV6-3 to TRBJ2-1; 11 bases agree with TRBD1. Trimming removed 7 bases from V and 7 bases from J; junction bases left unmatched: 6. Germline CDR1 reads MNHEY; CDR2 reads SVGEGT. The CDR3 extends over 14 amino acids. CDR3 DNA: TGTGCCAGCATCCAGGACAGGGGGCGGAATGAGCAGTTCTTC. As protein: CASIQDRGRNEQFF.

The table lists this clonotype with a count of one. The CDR3 bases are TGTGCCAGCAGCCAAGAGACTAGCGGGAGAAAGTGGAAAGAGACCCAGTACTTC. The encoded protein is CASSQETSGRKWKETQYF. The chain couples TRBV3-1 to TRBJ2-5, with TRBD2 identical over 12 bases. V lost 0 bases and J lost 3; bases outside the gene matches: 8. This CDR3 comprises 18 residues. Germline V gene sequence: CDR1 LGHDT, CDR2 YNNKEL (reference sequence).

In its sample, this clonotype was seen many times. The CDR3 here is CASSLVQGPTNYGYTF. In nucleotides, the CDR3 is TGTGCCAGCAGCTTAGTCCAGGGACCGACTAACTATGGCTACACCTTC. The rearrangement uses TRBV7-8 and TRBJ1-2, with TRBD1 as a possible D gene (5 bases). CDR3 size: 16 residues. Germline V gives CDR1 SGHVS, CDR2 FQNEAQ. V lost 1 base and J 0 bases, leaving 12 bases between the germline ends. Together with reference TRBV7-8 and TRBJ1-2, the CDR3 gives the full variable domain: GAGVSQSPRYKVAKRGQDVALRCDPISGHVSLFWYQQALGQGPEFLTYFQNEAQLDKSGLPSDRFFAERPEGSVSTLKIQRTQQEDSAVYLCASSLVQGPTNYGYTFGSGTRLTVV.

The sample holds a few counts of this clonotype. This chain uses TRBV6-1 with TRBJ1-5; tentative D call: TRBD1 (6 bases). Germline values: CDR1 MNHNS, CDR2 SASEGT. V was pared by 7 bases and J by 6 bases, with 13 bases between. This CDR3 has 13 residues. The CDR3 is CASNNREGQPQHF. The CDR3 bases are TGTGCCAGCAACAACAGGGAAGGTCAGCCCCAGCATTTT.

This clonotype has a handful of counts. CDR3: CASSSYTLTGSEAFF. In DNA form, the CDR3 reads TGTGCCAGCAGTTCCTACACACTGACAGGGTCAGAAGCTTTCTTT. The chain combines TRBV12-3 or TRBV12-4 with TRBJ1-1, with 7 bases identical to TRBD1. The CDR3 runs to 15 residues. The ends lost 4 bases at V and 8 bases at J; junction bases unmatched: 13.

V is TRBV7-6 and J is TRBJ2-3; 9 nucleotides agree with TRBD1. V was clipped by 5 bases and J by 5 bases; unmatched bases: 8. CDR3 length: 15 amino acids. Germline loops: CDR1 SGHVS, CDR2 FNYEAQ. This chain's CDR3 is CASSPPGQGRDTQYF. CDR3 bases: TGTGCCAGCAGCCCACCGGGACAGGGTCGAGATACGCAGTATTTT.

This sequence joins TRBV11-3 and TRBJ1-1; TRBD1 is a possible D gene (5 bases). Deletions cut 5 bases from V and 4 bases from J, with 11 bases between. The CDR3 totals 13 residues. CDR1 is SGHNT and CDR2 is YENEEA in the germline V gene. The CDR3 DNA is TGTGCCAGCAGCGAGGGACCGAGCACTGAAGCTTTCTTT. Translating gives CASSEGPSTEAFF.

This clonotype was observed a few times. The chain links TRBV18 to TRBJ1-5; tentatively, D is TRBD1 (5 bases). V lost 8 bases and J lost 4, with 12 bases in between. This CDR3 region has 13 residues. Germline V gene sequence: CDR1 KGHSH, CDR2 LQKENI. CDR3 loop: CASQFQGNQPQHF. In DNA form, the CDR3 reads TGTGCCAGCCAATTCCAGGGTAATCAGCCCCAGCATTTT.

A few counts support this clonotype. The chain employs TRBV20-1 and TRBJ2-5; D is unresolved. The CDR3 covers 14 residues. Trimming pared 6 bases from V and 0 bases from J, leaving 14 bases between. The germline gives CDR1 DFQATT, CDR2 SNEGSKA (reference sequence). The CDR3 DNA follows: TGCAGTGCCGCGGTAGACGAGTACCAAGAGACCCAGTACTTC. Translated: CSAAVDEYQETQYF.

A note on this clonotype: A much larger clone sits a single nucleotide away, making a read error possible. The V gene is TRBV27, the J gene TRBJ2-3; 14 nucleotides line up with TRBD2. The trim removed 3 bases at V and 3 bases at J, leaving 14 bases unmatched. Germline CDR1 and CDR2: MNHEY and SMNVEV (reference sequence). The CDR3 has 20 amino acids. CDR3 sequence: CASSFPIPGLAGERTDTQYF. DNA of the CDR3: TGTGCCAGCAGTTTCCCCATCCCGGGACTAGCGGGAGAAAGGACAGATACGCAGTATTTT.

This clonotype was recorded at least ten times. The V and J genes are TRBV6-5 and TRBJ1-1; D is ambiguous. The CDR3 is 13 residues long. Trimming cost V 2 bases and J 0 bases, with 4 bases left between them. CDR1 and CDR2 (germline): MNHEY, SVGAGI. CDR3 protein: CASSYKMNTEAFF. The CDR3 DNA follows: TGTGCCAGCAGTTACAAGATGAACACTGAAGCTTTCTTT.

This CDR3 reads CASSLSRLAGVHEQFF. The DNA of the CDR3 is TGTGCCAGCAGCTTATCGAGACTAGCGGGAGTGCATGAGCAGTTCTTC. This chain links TRBV7-9 with TRBJ2-1, with 12 nucleotides matching TRBD2. J lost 8 bases, V lost 2 bases, and 7 bases had no gene match. From germline, CDR1 is SEHNR and CDR2 FQNEAQ (reference sequence). CDR3 size: 16 residues.

This clonotype was detected many times. The chain employs TRBV11-3 and TRBJ1-1; D is unclear. V was trimmed by 1 base and J by 0 bases, leaving 6 bases between them. Germline V gene data show CDR1 as SGHNT and CDR2 as YENEEA. The CDR3 sequence is 14 residues long. The CDR3: CASSLVQVNTEAFF. CDR3 sequence (DNA): TGTGCCAGCAGCTTAGTCCAGGTGAACACTGAAGCTTTCTTT.

This clonotype showed up just once. The CDR3 is CASSLESAAEQYF. Written as DNA, the CDR3 is TGTGCCAGCAGCTTGGAATCAGCGGCCGAGCAGTACTTC. The V gene is TRBV11-2, the J gene TRBJ2-7; TRBD2 might be the D (5 bases). The CDR3 is 13 amino acids. The germline V gene has CDR1 SGHAT and CDR2 FQNNGV. V lost 3 bases, J lost 6 bases, and 12 bases lay in between.

V gene TRBV7-6 combines with J gene TRBJ1-2; no definite D call. The CDR3 is 13 residues long. Germline CDR1 SGHVS, CDR2 FNYEAQ. Trimming took off 4 bases at V and 4 bases at J, with 10 bases between the two ends. In DNA, the CDR3 is TGTGCCAGCAGCTCAATGCCGGTCTATGGCTACACCTTC. It encodes CASSSMPVYGYTF.

This clonotype was recorded many times. The chain links TRBV30 to TRBJ2-1, with D perhaps being TRBD1 or TRBD2 (6 bases each). CDR1 is GTSNPN, CDR2 SVGIG, per germline (reference sequence). The CDR3 consists of 15 residues. The V end lost 3 bases, the J end lost 4 bases, and 16 bases lay between the germline ends. CDR3 sequence (DNA): TGTGCCTGGAGCCTAGAGGGGGGCATATACAATGAGCAGTTCTTC. It codes for CAWSLEGGIYNEQFF.